This TCR beta chain was documented in a study of blood T cell repertoires in COVID-19. Germline V gene sequence: CDR1 ENHRY, CDR2 SYGVKD. V gave up 6 bases and J gave up 6 bases, with 15 bases separating them. This CDR3 is built from 13 residues. Produced via immunoSEQ multiplex PCR; TCRdb's table is partial and in-frame only. The sample includes around 170,000 clones, under 85% of them seen just once. This clone was seen more than once but under ten times. The TCR sequence derives from a woman aged 70-85 years with COVID-19, enrolled during active disease. The sequenced sample was peripheral blood. The chain uses TRBV10-3 and TRBJ2-7, with D maybe TRBD1 (6 bases). This chain's CDR3 is CAISRGASREQYF. The DNA for the CDR3 is TGTGCCATCAGCAGGGGTGCCTCACGCGAGCAGTACTTC.